This T cell receptor beta chain comes out of a study of blood T cell repertoires in COVID-19. Study summary: PBMCs, B-cell-depleted T cells, or T cells were the source of the cDNA or gDNA that made up the material.

CDR1 and CDR2 from the germline V gene are MNHEY and SVGAGI. The V end was cut by 10 bases, the J end by 1 base, with 14 bases between. The CDR3 loop spans 14 amino acids. Method: immunoSEQ multiplex PCR; TCRdb's copy keeps in-frame clones and lacks some. Among tens of thousands of clones listed, roughly 85% were seen once. Seattle patients were enrolled during active infection and followed longitudinally. The sequenced material came from peripheral blood. This sequence originates from a woman aged 55-70 years with COVID-19, enrolled during active disease. This chain uses TRBV6-5 with TRBJ1-5; D is perhaps TRBD1 (5 bases). DNA of the CDR3: TGTGCCATCACTCGGGGGGTGAGCAATCAGCCCCAGCATTTT. Amino acid sequence: CAITRGVSNQPQHF.